This T cell receptor (beta chain) was sequenced during a study of monozygotic twins with inflammatory bowel disease. Study-level results: Patients with IBD had less TCRbeta diversity (inverse Simpson) than their healthy co-twins.

It was roughly 3.5 ug of total RNA that each TCR library used. Following a re-call of the 5' RACE reads, TCRdb has one entry per CDR3 protein and lacks DNA. In total, the table holds around 190,000 distinct CDR3 sequences. CDR3 length equals 15 residues. Looked up from germline, CDR1 is KGHDR and CDR2 is SFDVKD. As regards this clonotype: The antigen remains unidentified.

The rearrangement links TRBV24-1 to TRBJ1-1; checking the TCRdb D call of TRBD1 is not possible without DNA. This receptor was obtained from a human donor with ulcerative colitis or Crohn's disease, or a healthy co-twin of an affected twin (not recorded which). Input material: blood. CDR3 protein: CATSDGRDMNTEAFF.